The rows below give T cell receptor beta chains drawn from one sample of a study of identical twins. TCRdb reprocessed the 5' RACE reads with MiXCR, giving one entry per CDR3 protein. This sample has about 890,000 distinct CDR3 sequences, with roughly 12% found just once. These data were also filed under a second study, of yellow fever vaccine responses in identical twins.

Input material: PBMCs. These receptors all stem from a woman aged 18-29 years in good health. The CDR3 runs from the conserved cysteine through the conserved F or W. A D gene is named only where the DNA matches it firmly. Not every row has a clone size; where given, it reads once, few, many or a size class.

TRBV29-1	many	TRBJ1-2	TRBD1	16	CSVSGQAPLANYGYTF	TGCAGCGTTAGCGGACAGGCACCCTTAGCTAACTATGGCTACACCTTC
TRBV6-1	-	TRBJ2-1	TRBD2	17	CASSEALGLAGGNEQFF	TGTGCCAGCAGTGAAGCCCTCGGACTAGCGGGGGGCAATGAGCAGTTCTTC
TRBV10-3	many	TRBJ2-2	-	14	CAICQGTHTGELFF	TGTGCCATCTGCCAGGGGACACACACCGGGGAGCTGTTTTTT
TRBV29-1	-	TRBJ1-2	TRBD1	15	CSVDERTGETYGYTF	TGCAGCGTTGACGAAAGGACAGGGGAAACTTATGGCTACACCTTC
TRBV3-1	many	TRBJ1-1	-	16	CASSQDSPGSWSEAFF	TGTGCCAGCAGCCAAGATTCTCCGGGGAGCTGGAGTGAAGCTTTCTTT
TRBV3-1	-	TRBJ1-5	-	13	CASSARVGQPQHF	TGTGCCAGCAGCGCCAGGGTAGGACAGCCCCAGCATTTT
TRBV5-6	-	TRBJ2-2	TRBD2	17	CASSLGGGTRNTGELFF	TGTGCCAGCAGCTTGGGCGGGGGAACCAGGAACACCGGGGAGCTGTTTTTT
TRBV7-6	-	TRBJ2-2	TRBD2	16	CASSLGGGEYTGELFF	TGTGCCAGCAGCTTAGGCGGGGGGGAGTACACCGGGGAGCTGTTTTTT
TRBV11-2	few	TRBJ2-3	-	15	CASTLVEGRTDTQYF	TGTGCCAGCACCCTCGTTGAGGGACGCACAGATACGCAGTATTTT
TRBV2	-	TRBJ2-2	-	13	CASSRPYTGELFF	TGTGCCAGCAGCCGACCCTACACCGGGGAGCTGTTTTTT
TRBV6-2/TRBV6-3	-	TRBJ2-2	TRBD1	14	CASGTGGYTGELFF	TGTGCCAGCGGGACAGGGGGCTACACCGGGGAGCTGTTTTTT
TRBV19	few	TRBJ2-1	-	13	CASMRGTYNEQFF	TGTGCCAGTATGAGGGGTACCTACAATGAGCAGTTCTTC
TRBV27	-	TRBJ1-2	TRBD1	14	CASSPEGQSYGYTF	TGTGCCAGCAGTCCAGAGGGACAGAGTTATGGCTACACCTTC
TRBV10-3	many	TRBJ2-1	-	11	CAISPDKRQFF	TGTGCCATCAGCCCGGACAAAAGGCAGTTCTTC
TRBV11-2	-	TRBJ2-2	TRBD1	18	CASSLGGDRVDDTGELFF	TGTGCCAGCAGTTTAGGGGGCGACAGGGTTGATGACACCGGGGAGCTGTTTTTT
TRBV15	-	TRBJ2-7	TRBD1	15	CATSREPGTVVEQYF	TGTGCCACCAGCAGAGAGCCCGGGACAGTAGTCGAGCAGTACTTC
TRBV5-4	-	TRBJ2-5	-	15	CASSRRGVTQETQYF	TGTGCCAGCAGCAGGCGCGGGGTTACCCAAGAGACCCAGTACTTC
TRBV6-1	-	TRBJ2-1	TRBD2	14	CASREAGGINEQFF	TGTGCCAGCAGAGAAGCGGGAGGGATCAATGAGCAGTTCTTC
TRBV10-3	many	TRBJ2-5	-	13	CAISVAAQETQYF	TGTGCCATCAGTGTGGCGGCCCAAGAGACCCAGTACTTC
TRBV4-1	few	TRBJ1-1	-	17	CASSPGGFGPMNTEAFF	TGCGCCAGCAGCCCGGGGGGGTTTGGTCCCATGAACACTGAAGCTTTCTTT
TRBV12-3/TRBV12-4	few	TRBJ2-5	TRBD1	15	CASSDIGGIQETQYF	TGTGCCAGCAGTGATATAGGGGGCATTCAAGAGACCCAGTACTTC
TRBV3-1	-	TRBJ1-3	TRBD1	17	CASSQERWRQGQNTIYF	TGTGCCAGCAGCCAAGAGCGGTGGAGACAGGGGCAAAACACCATATATTTT
TRBV12-3/TRBV12-4	many	TRBJ2-1	-	14	CASSPNGGPNEQFF	TGTGCCAGCAGCCCCAACGGTGGCCCCAATGAGCAGTTCTTC
TRBV18	few	TRBJ2-1	-	14	CASSPQEGRGEQFF	TGTGCCAGCTCACCACAGGAGGGTAGGGGTGAGCAGTTCTTC
TRBV4-1	few	TRBJ2-2	TRBD1	21	CASSHAGLNRGPRERTGELFF	TGCGCCAGCAGCCACGCCGGTCTAAACAGGGGGCCAAGAGAAAGGACCGGGGAGCTGTTTTTT
TRBV20-1	few	TRBJ2-3	-	16	CSATSSYFTSTDTQYF	TGCAGTGCTACCTCATCTTATTTTACTAGCACAGATACGCAGTATTTT
TRBV12-3/TRBV12-4	-	TRBJ1-1	-	15	CASKPRTAINTEAFF	TGTGCCAGCAAGCCACGGACAGCTATTAACACTGAAGCTTTCTTT
TRBV2	few	TRBJ2-5	-	14	CASSEVGGAETQYF	TGTGCCAGCAGTGAGGTCGGGGGAGCGGAGACCCAGTACTTC
TRBV18	few	TRBJ2-3	-	14	CASRSFSGFDTQYF	TGTGCCAGCCGTTCCTTTAGCGGTTTCGATACGCAGTATTTT
TRBV5-1	few	TRBJ2-4	-	19	CASSHGHPMGLSAKNIQYF	TGCGCCAGCAGCCACGGGCACCCTATGGGTTTATCGGCCAAAAACATTCAGTACTTC
TRBV10-3	-	TRBJ1-2	TRBD1	13	CAISGRGDYGYTF	TGTGCCATCAGTGGCAGGGGGGACTATGGCTACACCTTC
TRBV5-1	many	TRBJ2-5	-	14	CASSSTSSQETQYF	TGCGCCAGCAGCTCGACTAGTTCTCAAGAGACCCAGTACTTC
TRBV12-3/TRBV12-4	many	TRBJ1-2	-	13	CASSPGALYGYTF	TGTGCCAGTAGTCCGGGGGCGCTTTACGGCTACACCTTC
TRBV12-3/TRBV12-4	-	TRBJ1-4	TRBD1	14	CASRPTGTNEKLFF	TGTGCCAGCAGACCGACAGGGACTAATGAAAAACTGTTTTTT
TRBV3-1	few	TRBJ2-1	TRBD2	15	CASTPGEGYYNEQFF	TGTGCCAGCACCCCCGGGGAGGGGTACTACAATGAGCAGTTCTTC
TRBV15	-	TRBJ2-1	-	15	CATSRGGLGANEQFF	TGTGCCACCAGCAGAGGGGGGCTAGGGGCAAATGAGCAGTTCTTC
TRBV7-2	many	TRBJ2-7	TRBD2	13	CATGLAREGEQYF	TGTGCCACCGGACTAGCGAGGGAGGGCGAGCAGTACTTC
TRBV9	-	TRBJ2-1	-	16	CASSEGPQPRGNEQFF	TGTGCCAGCAGCGAGGGCCCCCAGCCCCGGGGCAATGAGCAGTTCTTC
TRBV12-3/TRBV12-4	-	TRBJ2-6	TRBD2	20	CASSPVPGLAGAAGANVLTF	TGTGCCAGCAGTCCAGTCCCCGGACTAGCGGGAGCAGCCGGGGCCAACGTCCTGACTTTC
TRBV4-2	-	TRBJ2-4	TRBD2	14	CASSQDFARGIQYF	TGTGCCAGCAGCCAAGATTTTGCGCGGGGGATCCAGTACTTC
TRBV12-3/TRBV12-4	-	TRBJ2-1	-	12	CASSFYPPEQFF	TGTGCCAGCAGTTTCTATCCACCGGAGCAGTTCTTC
TRBV12-3/TRBV12-4	few	TRBJ2-1	-	12	CASSISPKEQFF	TGTGCCAGCAGTATCTCGCCGAAAGAGCAGTTCTTC
TRBV20-1	few	TRBJ2-3	TRBD2	16	CSARVSGGARADTQYF	TGCAGTGCTAGAGTTAGCGGGGGGGCCAGGGCAGATACGCAGTATTTT
TRBV10-3	-	TRBJ1-1	TRBD1	17	CAISEPGQGRPNTEAFF	TGTGCCATCAGCGAACCGGGACAGGGGAGGCCGAACACTGAAGCTTTCTTT
TRBV10-3	few	TRBJ2-1	TRBD1	11	CAVTGGNEQFF	TGTGCCGTCACAGGGGGCAATGAGCAGTTCTTC
TRBV27	-	TRBJ2-1	TRBD2	16	CASRYPGTSGRNEQFF	TGTGCCAGCAGATATCCGGGGACTAGCGGGAGGAATGAGCAGTTCTTC
TRBV19	few	TRBJ2-2	-	14	CASSIGINTGELFF	TGTGCCAGTAGTATAGGGATTAACACCGGGGAGCTGTTTTTT